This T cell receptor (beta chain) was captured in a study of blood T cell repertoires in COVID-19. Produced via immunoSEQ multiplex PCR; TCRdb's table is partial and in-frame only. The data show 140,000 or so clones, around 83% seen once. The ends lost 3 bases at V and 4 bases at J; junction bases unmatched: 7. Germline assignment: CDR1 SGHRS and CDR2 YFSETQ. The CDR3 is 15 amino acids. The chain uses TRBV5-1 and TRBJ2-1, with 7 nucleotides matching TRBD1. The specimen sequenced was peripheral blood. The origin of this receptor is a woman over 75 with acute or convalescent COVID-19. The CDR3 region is CASSSLGTVYNEQFF. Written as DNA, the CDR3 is TGCGCCAGCAGCTCATTGGGGACAGTTTACAATGAGCAGTTCTTC.